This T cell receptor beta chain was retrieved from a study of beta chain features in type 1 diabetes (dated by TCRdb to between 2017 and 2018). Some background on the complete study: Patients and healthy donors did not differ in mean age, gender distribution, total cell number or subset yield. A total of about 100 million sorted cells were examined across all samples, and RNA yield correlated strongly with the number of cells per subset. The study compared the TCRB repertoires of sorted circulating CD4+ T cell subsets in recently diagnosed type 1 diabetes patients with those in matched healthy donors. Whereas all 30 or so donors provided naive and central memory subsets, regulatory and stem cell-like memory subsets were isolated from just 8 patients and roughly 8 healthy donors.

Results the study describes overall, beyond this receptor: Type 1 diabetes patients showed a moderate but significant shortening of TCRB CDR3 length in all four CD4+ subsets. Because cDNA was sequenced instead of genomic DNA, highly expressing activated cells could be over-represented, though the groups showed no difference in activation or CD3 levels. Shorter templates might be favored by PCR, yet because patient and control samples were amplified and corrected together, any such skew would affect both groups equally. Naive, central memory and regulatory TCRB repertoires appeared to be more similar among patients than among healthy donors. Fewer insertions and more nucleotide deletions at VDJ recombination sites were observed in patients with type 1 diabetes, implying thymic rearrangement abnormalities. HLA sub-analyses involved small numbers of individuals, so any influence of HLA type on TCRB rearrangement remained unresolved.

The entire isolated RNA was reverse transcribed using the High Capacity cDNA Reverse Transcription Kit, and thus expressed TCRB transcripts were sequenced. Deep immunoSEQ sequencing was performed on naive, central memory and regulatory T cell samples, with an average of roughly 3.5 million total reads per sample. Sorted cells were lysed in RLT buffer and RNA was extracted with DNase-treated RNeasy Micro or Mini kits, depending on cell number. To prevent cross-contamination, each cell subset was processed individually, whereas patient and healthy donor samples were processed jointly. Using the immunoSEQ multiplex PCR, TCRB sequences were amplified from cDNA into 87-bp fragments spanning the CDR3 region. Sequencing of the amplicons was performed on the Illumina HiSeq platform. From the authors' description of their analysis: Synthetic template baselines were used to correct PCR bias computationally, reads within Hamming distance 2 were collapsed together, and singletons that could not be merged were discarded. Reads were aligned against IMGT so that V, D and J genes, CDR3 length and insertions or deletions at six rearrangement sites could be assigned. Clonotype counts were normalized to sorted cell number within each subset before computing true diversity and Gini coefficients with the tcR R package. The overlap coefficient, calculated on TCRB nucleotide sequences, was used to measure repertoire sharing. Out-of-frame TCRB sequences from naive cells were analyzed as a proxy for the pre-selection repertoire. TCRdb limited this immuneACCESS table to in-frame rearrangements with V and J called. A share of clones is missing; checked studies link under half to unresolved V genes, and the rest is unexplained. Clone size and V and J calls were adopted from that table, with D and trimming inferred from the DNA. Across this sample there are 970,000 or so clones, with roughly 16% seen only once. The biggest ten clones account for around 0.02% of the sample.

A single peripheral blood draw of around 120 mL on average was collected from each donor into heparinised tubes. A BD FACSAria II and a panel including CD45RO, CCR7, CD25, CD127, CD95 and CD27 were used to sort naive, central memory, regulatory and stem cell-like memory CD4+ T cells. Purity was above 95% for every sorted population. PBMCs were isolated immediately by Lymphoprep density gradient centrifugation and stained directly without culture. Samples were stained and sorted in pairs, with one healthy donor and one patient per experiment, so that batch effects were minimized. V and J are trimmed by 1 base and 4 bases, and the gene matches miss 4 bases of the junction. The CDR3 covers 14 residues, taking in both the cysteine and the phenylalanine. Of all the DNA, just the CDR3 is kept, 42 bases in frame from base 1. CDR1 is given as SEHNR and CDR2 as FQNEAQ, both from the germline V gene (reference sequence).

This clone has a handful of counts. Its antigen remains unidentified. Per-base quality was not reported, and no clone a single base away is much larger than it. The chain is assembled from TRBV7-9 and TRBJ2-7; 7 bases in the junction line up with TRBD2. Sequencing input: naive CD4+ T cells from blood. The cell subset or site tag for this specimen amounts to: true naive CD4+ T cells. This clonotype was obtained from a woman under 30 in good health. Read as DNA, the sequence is TGTGCCAGCAGCTTAGGTATGGGAGGGTACGAGCAGTACTTC. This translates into CASSLGMGGYEQYF.